This T cell receptor (beta chain) was retrieved from a study of Ad26.COV2.S vaccination and SARS-CoV-2 variants. Treatment defined: some 20 received Ad26.COV2.S at low or high dose, single or two shots; several received placebo; per-sample allocation not given. On day 63 after the first injection, vaccine and placebo recipients gave samples. The CDR3 spans 15 residues. V lost 7 bases and J lost 0; bases outside the gene matches: 6. Germline assignment: CDR1 LNHDA and CDR2 SQIVND (reference sequence). The table came from immunoSEQ multiplex PCR; TCRdb's copy has only in-frame clones and leaves some out. The sample holds approximately 400,000 clones, approximately 84% seen once.

The sequenced sample was peripheral blood, obtained in a trial of Ad26.COV2.S vaccine versus placebo. The gene calls are TRBV19 and TRBJ2-1; 7 nucleotides align to TRBD1. The clonotype originates from a person between 18 and 60 years old who received the Ad26.COV2.S COVID-19 vaccine or a placebo. In nucleotides, the CDR3 is TGTGCCAGTATTCGTCCAGGGGGCTCCTACAATGAGCAGTTCTTC. Encoded protein: CASIRPGGSYNEQFF.